This T cell receptor (beta chain) was profiled in a study of T cells in Graves' hyperthyroidism and ophthalmopathy. Broader study findings: In simple terms, a model built on 13 V-J features told ophthalmopathy apart from stable hyperthyroidism.

What was amplified from RNA transcripts were TCR beta CDR3 regions. Carried out on the TCR CDR3, a first-round RT-PCR used the HTBI primer set. One entry per CDR3 protein, called by TCRdb with MiXCR from the multiplex PCR reads. The repertoire holds approximately 370,000 distinct CDR3 sequences, with 14% to 15% as singletons. This CDR3 has 13 amino acids. In germline, CDR1 is KGHSH, CDR2 LQKENI. Trimming cost V 1 base and J 7 bases, with 7 bases left between them. Each diagnosis drew on symptoms, thyroxine, TRAb, thyroid ultrasound and orbital computed tomography findings. This clonotype was recorded at least ten times. Its target is unknown.

The sample consisted of blood. V and J are TRBV18 and TRBJ2-2; D remains unclear. This clonotype was sampled from a woman between 25 and 40 years old with Graves' hyperthyroidism. The CDR3: CASSPLPDGELFF. CDR3 sequence (DNA): TGTGCCAGCTCACCACTTCCAGACGGGGAGCTGTTTTTT.